Listed here are 17 T cell receptor beta chains from one sample, sequenced in a study of CD8 T cells in ankylosing spondylitis. TCRdb reprocessed the 5' RACE reads with MiXCR, giving one entry per CDR3 protein. Of roughly 230,000 distinct CDR3 sequences listed, roughly 8.2% are singletons. Sequencing was carried out using blood, either unsorted or a sorted T cell fraction (not recorded which). Receptors originate from a female donor with ankylosing spondylitis or in good health (not recorded which).

As for this clonotype: One end of the junction varies from germline; a read error may be responsible. The chain links TRBV7-7 to TRBJ2-2; D possibly corresponds to TRBD2 (6 bases). CDR1 is SSHAT and CDR2 is FNYEAQ in the germline V gene (reference sequence). The CDR3 extends over 16 amino acids. In DNA form, the CDR3 reads TGTGCTAGCAGCGCCAGTAGCGGCCCGGGCACCGGGGAGCTGTTTTTT. As protein: CASSASSGPGTGELFF.

This clonotype showed up many times. The chain uses TRBV7-2 and TRBJ2-7, with 8 bases that match TRBD2. This CDR3 is 15 amino acids long. Germline CDR1 is SGHTA and CDR2 is FQGNSA. V gave up 2 bases and J gave up 3 bases; unmatched junction bases: 6. In DNA form, the CDR3 reads TGTGCCAGCAGCTTAAGCGGGAGTAGCTTCTACGAGCAGTACTTC. It is translated as CASSLSGSSFYEQYF.

This clonotype showed up many times. The gene calls are TRBV19 and TRBJ1-1; D unclear. Trimming stripped 7 bases from V and 4 bases from J, with 13 bases between. CDR1 LNHDA and CDR2 SQIVND come from the germline V gene (reference sequence). CDR3 size: 13 residues. CDR3 bases: TGTGCCAGTAACGTAGGAGGAGGCACTGAAGCTTTCTTT. It encodes CASNVGGGTEAFF.

This clonotype was seen only a few times. This rearrangement joins TRBV2 to TRBJ2-1; D may be TRBD1 or TRBD2 (5 bases each). CDR1 is SNHLY and CDR2 is FYNNEI in the germline V gene. The CDR3 contains 15 residues. The chain's CDR3 is CATPRGRLLYNEQFF. CDR3 DNA sequence: TGTGCAACCCCTCGGGGCAGATTGCTTTACAATGAGCAGTTCTTC.

In its sample, this clonotype was seen a few times. The CDR3 coding sequence is TGTGCCAGTAGTATTGCAGGGAGTCACGAGCAGTACTTC. Its translation: CASSIAGSHEQYF. The V gene is TRBV19, the J gene TRBJ2-7; D is possibly TRBD1 or TRBD2 (5 bases each). This CDR3 is built from 13 residues. Germline V gene lookup returns CDR1 LNHDA and CDR2 SQIVND (reference sequence). The ends were cut back, 3 bases at V and 5 bases at J, with 11 bases in the middle.

This clonotype was recorded at least ten times. This chain links TRBV20-1 with TRBJ2-3; unclear D gene. The V end was cut by 3 bases, the J end by 4 bases, with 8 bases between. CDR3 size: 12 residues. Germline loops: CDR1 DFQATT, CDR2 SNEGSKA (reference sequence). Here the CDR3 reads CSARRSSDTQYF. CDR3 nucleotide sequence: TGCAGTGCTAGGAGGTCCTCAGATACGCAGTATTTT.

This clonotype was detected many times. CDR3 protein: CASSYTRLRNEQFF. The CDR3, as DNA: TGTGCCAGCAGTTACACCCGACTACGCAATGAGCAGTTCTTC. The chain combines TRBV6-5 with TRBJ2-1; maybe TRBD2 (5 bases). Germline-derived CDR1 and CDR2 are MNHEY and SVGAGI. V lost 2 bases and J lost 6, with 11 bases in between. The CDR3 sequence is 14 residues long.

At least ten counts were recorded for this clonotype. The genes are TRBV5-5 and TRBJ2-1; a possible D gene is TRBD2 (5 bases). V was clipped by 1 base and J by 3 bases, with 17 bases between them. Germline V gene data show CDR1 as SGHKS and CDR2 as YYEKEE (reference sequence). The CDR3 sequence is 17 residues long. In nucleotides, the CDR3 is TGTGCCAGCAGCTTGCGGCCGACTATAGGAAGCTACAATGAGCAGTTCTTC. Protein: CASSLRPTIGSYNEQFF.

This clonotype showed up just a few times. The V and J genes are TRBV12-3 or TRBV12-4 and TRBJ2-5; TRBD2 is a possible D gene (5 bases). There are 15 residues in the CDR3. The V and J ends lost 2 bases and 3 bases respectively, with 13 bases between them. The CDR3 DNA reads as TGTGCCAGCAGTTTACGGACTCCGGGGAAAGAGACCCAGTACTTC. Encoded protein: CASSLRTPGKETQYF.

The gene calls are TRBV9 and TRBJ2-5; possible D gene TRBD1, 6 bases. CDR3 length: 17 residues. The germline gives CDR1 SGDLS, CDR2 YYNGEE. Trimming took off 4 bases at V and 2 bases at J, with 21 bases between the two ends. CDR3 loop: CASSTPVGADRQETQYF. Written as DNA, the CDR3 is TGTGCCAGCAGCACCCCTGTGGGGGCGGATCGACAAGAGACCCAGTACTTC.

The sample holds many counts of this clonotype. The genes are TRBV12-5 and TRBJ2-1; D unresolved. The CDR3 length is 14 residues. V shed 0 bases and J shed 9 bases, with 12 bases lying between them. Germline CDR1 is LGHNT and CDR2 is FRNRAP. CDR3 in amino acids: CASGLVPPGREQFF. The DNA of the CDR3 is TGTGCTAGTGGTTTGGTACCGCCCGGTCGTGAGCAGTTCTTC.

At least ten counts were recorded for this clonotype. V and J are TRBV29-1 and TRBJ2-3; D is ambiguous. V lost 5 bases, J lost 3 bases, and 12 bases lay in between. The V gene's germline CDR1 is SQVTM and CDR2 ANQGSEA. The CDR3 has 13 amino acids. The CDR3 loop reads CSVQSLFTDTQYF. The CDR3 coding sequence is TGCAGCGTTCAAAGCCTTTTTACAGATACGCAGTATTTT.

This clonotype was detected ten times or more. The chain combines TRBV7-3 with TRBJ2-1; 10 bases agree with TRBD1. Per the germline V gene, CDR1 is SGHTA and CDR2 is FQGTGA. The CDR3 spans 15 residues. Trimming took 2 bases from V and 7 from J; bases not matched to a gene: 5. In nucleotides, the CDR3 is TGTGCCAGCAGCTTAGACAGGGGGCTTAGGAATGAGCAGTTCTTC. The encoded protein is CASSLDRGLRNEQFF.

This clonotype showed up many times. The chain couples TRBV2 to TRBJ2-3; D perhaps matches TRBD1 (5 bases). Looked up from germline, CDR1 is SNHLY and CDR2 is FYNNEI. Between the trimmed V and J ends, which lost 3 bases and 4 bases, there was a span of 11 bases. CDR3 length equals 14 residues. The CDR3 spells CASSETGASDTQYF. Written as DNA, the CDR3 is TGTGCCAGCAGTGAGACTGGGGCGTCAGATACGCAGTATTTT.

This clonotype was recorded at least ten times. The V and J genes are TRBV7-9 and TRBJ1-1; D might be TRBD1 (6 bases). Trimming removed 7 bases at V and 0 bases at J, with 12 bases between. This CDR3 has 14 residues. Per the germline V gene, CDR1 is SEHNR and CDR2 is FQNEAQ (reference sequence). The CDR3 DNA follows: TGTGCCAGCAATCCTGACAGGATGAACACTGAAGCTTTCTTT. Amino acids: CASNPDRMNTEAFF.

The sample holds many counts of this clonotype. The chain employs TRBV12-3 or TRBV12-4 and TRBJ2-7; maybe TRBD2 (6 bases). The CDR3 is 14 amino acids. The V and J ends lost 1 base and 3 bases respectively, with 10 bases between them. As DNA, the CDR3 is TGTGCCAGCAGTTTAGGGCGGGAAATCTACGAGCAGTACTTC. Translation gives CASSLGREIYEQYF.

Concerning this clonotype itself: A much bigger clone sits one base away, suggesting this may be a read error. The V gene is TRBV2, the J gene TRBJ1-3; maybe TRBD1 (6 bases). CDR1 and CDR2 from the germline V gene are SNHLY and FYNNEI. The CDR3 extends over 14 amino acids. The CDR3 sequence: CTSTTGSSGNTIYF. In DNA, the CDR3 is TGTACCAGCACGACAGGCAGCTCTGGAAACACCATATATTTT.